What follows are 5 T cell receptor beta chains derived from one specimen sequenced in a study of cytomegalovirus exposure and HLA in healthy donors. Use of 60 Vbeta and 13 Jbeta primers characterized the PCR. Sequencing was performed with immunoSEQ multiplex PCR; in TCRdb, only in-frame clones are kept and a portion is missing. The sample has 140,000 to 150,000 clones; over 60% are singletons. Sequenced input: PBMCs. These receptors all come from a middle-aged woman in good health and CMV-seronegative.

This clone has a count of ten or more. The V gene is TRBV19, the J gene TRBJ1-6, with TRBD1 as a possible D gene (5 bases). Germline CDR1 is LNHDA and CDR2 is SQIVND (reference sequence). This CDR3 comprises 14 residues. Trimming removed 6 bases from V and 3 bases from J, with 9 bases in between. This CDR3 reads CASRLQVYNSPLHF. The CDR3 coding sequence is TGTGCCAGTAGATTACAGGTCTATAATTCACCCCTCCACTTT.

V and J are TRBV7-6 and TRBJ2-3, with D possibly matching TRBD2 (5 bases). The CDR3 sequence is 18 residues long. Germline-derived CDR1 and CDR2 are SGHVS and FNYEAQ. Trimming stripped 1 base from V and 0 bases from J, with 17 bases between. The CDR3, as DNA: TGTGCCAGCAGCTTAGGGACCTCCGGGGAGCTTAGCACAGATACGCAGTATTTT. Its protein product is CASSLGTSGELSTDTQYF.

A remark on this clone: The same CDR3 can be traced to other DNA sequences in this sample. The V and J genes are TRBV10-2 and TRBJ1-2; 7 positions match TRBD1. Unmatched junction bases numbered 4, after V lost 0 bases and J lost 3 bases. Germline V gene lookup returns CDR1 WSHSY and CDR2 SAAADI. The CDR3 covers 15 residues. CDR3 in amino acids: CASSESRDRDYGYTF. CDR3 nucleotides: TGCGCCAGCAGTGAGTCACGAGACAGGGACTATGGCTACACCTTC.

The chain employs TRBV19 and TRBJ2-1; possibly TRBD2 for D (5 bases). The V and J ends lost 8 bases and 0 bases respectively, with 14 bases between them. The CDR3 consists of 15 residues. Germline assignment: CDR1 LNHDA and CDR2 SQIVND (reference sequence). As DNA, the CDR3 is TGTGCCAGTGATACTAGTTTGAGCTCCTACAATGAGCAGTTCTTC. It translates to CASDTSLSSYNEQFF.

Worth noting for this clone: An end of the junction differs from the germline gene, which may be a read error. The CDR3 DNA is TGTTCCAGCAGCCCCTCGGCGGGGGGGACCCCCTACGAGCAGTACTTC. It codes for CSSSPSAGGTPYEQYF. This sequence joins TRBV7-9 and TRBJ2-7, with TRBD2 identical over 9 bases. The CDR3 length is 16 residues. Germline CDR1 is SEHNR and CDR2 is FQNEAQ (reference sequence).